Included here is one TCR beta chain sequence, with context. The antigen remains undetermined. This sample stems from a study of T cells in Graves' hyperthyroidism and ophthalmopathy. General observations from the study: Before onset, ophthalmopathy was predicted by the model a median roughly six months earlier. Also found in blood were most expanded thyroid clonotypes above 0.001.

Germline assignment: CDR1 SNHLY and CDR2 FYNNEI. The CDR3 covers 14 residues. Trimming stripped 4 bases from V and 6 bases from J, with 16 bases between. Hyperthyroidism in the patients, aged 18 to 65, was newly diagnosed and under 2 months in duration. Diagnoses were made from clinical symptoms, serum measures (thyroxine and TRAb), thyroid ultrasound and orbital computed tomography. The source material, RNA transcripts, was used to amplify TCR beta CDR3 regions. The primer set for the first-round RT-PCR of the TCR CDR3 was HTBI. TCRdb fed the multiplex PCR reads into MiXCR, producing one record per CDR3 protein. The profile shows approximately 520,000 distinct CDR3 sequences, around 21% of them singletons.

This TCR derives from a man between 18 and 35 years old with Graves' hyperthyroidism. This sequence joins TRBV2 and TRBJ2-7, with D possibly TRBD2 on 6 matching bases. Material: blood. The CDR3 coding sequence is TGTGCCAGCAGTGGCCACCCGGGGGAAGGCGAGCAGTACTTC. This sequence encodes CASSGHPGEGEQYF.